One sample yielded the 10 T cell receptor beta chains listed below, sequenced in a study of shared clonotypes between healthy human individuals. Some clones are missing from TCRdb's copy, which holds only in-frame ones; the method was immunoSEQ multiplex PCR. The data show over a million clones, roughly 96% seen once. The sequenced material came from naive CD4+ T cells sorted from blood. Subset specified: CD45RA+ positively selected. The receptors derive from a man younger than 40 in good health.

V usage is TRBV4-2 and J usage is TRBJ2-1, with 8 bases matching TRBD2. The germline gives CDR1 LGHNA, CDR2 YNFKEQ. V dropped 4 bases and J dropped 4; count of bases not matched to a gene: 6. This CDR3 contains 15 residues. This CDR3 is CASSLERGSYNEQFF. Here the CDR3 DNA reads TGTGCCAGCAGCCTTGAGCGGGGGTCTTACAATGAGCAGTTCTTC.

The chain has TRBV4-1 and TRBJ2-1; TRBD2 agrees at 14 bases. Germline V gene lookup returns CDR1 MGHRA and CDR2 YSYEKL. With 3 bases clipped from V and 6 bases from J, the junction kept 7 bases outside the gene matches. There are 17 residues in the CDR3. The CDR3 protein is CASSQLPGTSGSNEQFF. The CDR3 DNA sequence: TGCGCCAGCAGCCAGCTACCCGGGACTAGCGGGAGCAATGAGCAGTTCTTC.

This chain connects TRBV5-1 to TRBJ2-1; maybe TRBD2 (6 bases). The CDR3 has 15 residues. The germline CDR1 and CDR2 sequences are SGHRS and YFSETQ. Trimming pared 5 bases from V and 0 bases from J, leaving 12 bases between. Written as DNA, the CDR3 is TGCGCCAGCAGTATAGCGGCTAACTCCTACAATGAGCAGTTCTTC. Its translation is CASSIAANSYNEQFF.

V is TRBV9 and J is TRBJ2-1; D may correspond to TRBD1 or TRBD2 (5 bases each). There are 15 residues in the CDR3. CDR1 and CDR2 (germline): SGDLS, YYNGEE. The V end was cut by 0 bases, the J end by 5 bases, with 12 bases between. For the CDR3, the DNA is TGTGCCAGCAGCGTAGCTGGGACGGATCACAATGAGCAGTTCTTC. It encodes CASSVAGTDHNEQFF.

With respect to this clone: At one end the junction does not follow the germline gene, possibly because of a read error. This CDR3 reads CASSPGSSDTQYF. CDR3 in DNA: TGTGCTAGCAGCCCGGGGAGCTCAGATACGCAGTATTTT. This rearrangement joins TRBV7-7 to TRBJ2-3; possibly TRBD2 for D (5 bases). CDR1 is SSHAT, CDR2 FNYEAQ, per germline (reference sequence). The CDR3 runs to 13 residues.

The rearrangement links TRBV28 to TRBJ2-2; no definite D call. The germline V gene encodes CDR1 MDHEN and CDR2 SYDVKM. Trimming shortened V by 7 bases and J by 6 bases, and 12 bases separated the two germline ends. CDR3 length: 13 amino acids. CDR3 sequence reads: CASISHGAGELFF. The CDR3 nucleotides read TGTGCCAGCATCTCGCATGGGGCCGGGGAGCTGTTTTTT.

CDR3 sequence: CASSVGPRQGSETQYF. The CDR3 bases are TGTGCCAGCAGCGTGGGCCCTCGACAGGGTTCCGAGACCCAGTACTTC. The genes are TRBV9 and TRBJ2-5, with TRBD1 identical over 7 bases. Germline-derived CDR1 and CDR2 are SGDLS and YYNGEE. The CDR3 length is 16 residues. V gave up 2 bases and J gave up 5 bases; unmatched junction bases: 12.

The V call is TRBV11-2, the J call TRBJ2-3; no clear D. Trimming pared 5 bases from V and 4 bases from J, leaving 13 bases between. The CDR3 is 14 amino acids. Germline CDR1 reads SGHAT; CDR2 reads FQNNGV. The CDR3: CASSPGRQADTQYF. CDR3 DNA: TGTGCCAGCAGCCCCGGCCGACAAGCAGATACGCAGTATTTT.

V gene TRBV2 combines with J gene TRBJ2-1, with 12 bases fitting TRBD2. This CDR3 contains 13 residues. J lost 10 bases, V lost 4 bases, and 2 bases had no gene match. Germline CDR1 and CDR2: SNHLY and FYNNEI. In nucleotides, the CDR3 is TGTGCCAGCAGTGGGACTAGCGGGATAGAGCAGTTCTTC. Translated, it gives CASSGTSGIEQFF.

The chain combines TRBV5-1 with TRBJ1-2, with D tentatively TRBD1 (6 bases). The CDR3 has 16 amino acids. The germline V gene has CDR1 SGHRS and CDR2 YFSETQ. V gave up 2 bases and J gave up 5 bases, with 19 bases separating them. The CDR3 reads CASSLPGQGSSYGYTF. DNA of the CDR3: TGCGCCAGCAGCTTACCCGGGCAGGGGAGTTCTTATGGCTACACCTTC.